This T cell receptor (beta chain) was obtained from a study of blood T cell repertoires in COVID-19. Sequenced by immunoSEQ multiplex PCR; TCRdb stores in-frame clones only, minus some. Here the sample spans some 150,000 clones, roughly 80% being singletons. Followed over time, Seattle patients had been enrolled while infection was active. The specimen sequenced was peripheral blood. This clonotype was obtained from a woman aged 55-69 years with COVID-19, enrolled during active disease.

Here the CDR3 reads CASSLGGGAYGYTF. The CDR3 nucleotides are TGCGCCAGCAGCTTGGGGGGAGGCGCCTATGGCTACACCTTC. J is TRBJ1-2 and V is TRBV5-1; D is undetermined. The V end lost 0 bases, the J end lost 4 bases, and 10 bases lay between the germline ends. CDR1 SGHRS and CDR2 YFSETQ come from the germline V gene. The length of the CDR3 is 14 residues. Full variable domain (outside the CDR3, taken from reference TRBV5-1 and TRBJ1-2): KAGVTQTPRYLIKTRGQQVTLSCSPISGHRSVSWYQQTPGQGLQFLFEYFSETQRNKGNFPGRFSGRQFSNSRSEMNVSTLELGDSALYLCASSLGGGAYGYTFGSGTRLTVV.